This TCR beta chain was obtained from a study of immune heterogeneity within non-small cell lung tumors. Findings and limits, study-wide: Largely distinct from one individual patient to the next were the high-frequency T-cell receptor beta clonotypes. Identical dominant CDR3 beta clonotypes recurred among a patient's tumor sites, alongside site-unique high-frequency clones.

The CDR3 sequence is 12 residues long. Trimming removed 5 bases at V and 8 bases at J, with 12 bases between. Germline V gene sequence: CDR1 SGHAT, CDR2 FQNNGV. TCR beta CDR3 regions came from multiplex PCR with 32 forward V and 13 reverse J primers. Via MiXCR, TCRdb re-called the multiplex PCR reads, giving one row per CDR3 protein. The sample holds about 15,000 distinct CDR3 sequences; approximately 30% are singletons and the top ten take 12% to 15%. This clonotype has just a few counts. Its antigen is not known. Genomic DNA from bulk tumor acted as the template, and about 600 ng was loaded per sample. During surgery, each primary tumor gave multiple biopsies spaced as far apart as possible. Enrolled patients presented with newly diagnosed, previously untreated non-small cell lung cancer and underwent curative surgery.

The chain carries TRBV11-2 and TRBJ1-2; the D gene is possibly TRBD1 (5 bases). Material for sequencing was lung tumor tissue. This clonotype was sampled from a woman aged 45-60 years with non-small cell lung cancer. DNA for the CDR3: TGTGCCAGCAGCCCGAGGGGACGGGGCTACACCTTC. This codes for CASSPRGRGYTF. The full variable domain, in which reference TRBV11-2 and TRBJ1-2 provide the parts outside the CDR3, is EAGVAQSPRYKIIEKRQSVAFWCNPISGHATLYWYQQILGQGPKLLIQFQNNGVVDDSQLPKDRFSAERLKGVDSTLKIQPAKLEDSAVYLCASSPRGRGYTFGSGTRLTVV.